A selection of T cell receptor beta chains follows, all from one sample in a study of shared clonotypes between healthy human individuals. TCRdb's table, derived via immunoSEQ multiplex PCR, lists solely in-frame clones and lacks some. Among approximately 700,000 clones listed, around three quarters were seen once. Sequenced input: memory CD4+ T cells sorted from blood. The receptors were sampled from a woman in her 30s in good health. CDR3s include the opening cysteine and the closing phenylalanine or tryptophan. The D gene is left open where the match is weak. Rows give clone size only sometimes, using once, few, many, or a class for an expanded clone.

v_call	cdr3_length	clone_size	j_call	d_call	cdr3_nt	cdr3_aa
TRBV5-6	15	.	TRBJ2-1	TRBD2	TGTGCCAGCAGCTTGGTTCGCGGGAGAGGGAATGAGCAGTTCTTC	CASSLVRGRGNEQFF
TRBV19	14	.	TRBJ2-7	.	TGTGCCAGTAGTATAGGGACGGGCCCCTACGAGCAGTACTTC	CASSIGTGPYEQYF
TRBV4-1	20	.	TRBJ1-4	TRBD1	TGCGCCAGCAGCCAAGATCTTCCTAAGGACAGGGTTAGCCGTAATGAAAAACTGTTTTTT	CASSQDLPKDRVSRNEKLFF
TRBV28	12	.	TRBJ1-5	.	TGTGCCAGCAGTCCTGGGGTACAGCCCCAGCATTTT	CASSPGVQPQHF
TRBV7-9	15	.	TRBJ2-5	.	TGTGCCAGCAGCTTAGCTCTTTTCTCGCAAGAGACTCAGTACTTC	CASSLALFSQETQYF
TRBV19	13	.	TRBJ1-1	.	TGTGCCAGTAAAGAATGGACGGCGAGTGAAGCTTTCTTT	CASKEWTASEAFF
TRBV11-2	14	few	TRBJ2-1	.	TGTGCCAGCAGCTTAGGAGGGCTAGCGAATGAGCAGTTCTTC	CASSLGGLANEQFF
TRBV29-1	16	.	TRBJ2-3	TRBD2	TGCAGCGTTGAATTGGCTAGCGGGAGTGGCGCAGATACGCAGTATTTT	CSVELASGSGADTQYF
TRBV28	16	.	TRBJ1-2	TRBD1	TGTGCCAGCAGTTTAGGCGGACAGGGACCCTACTATGGCTACACCTTC	CASSLGGQGPYYGYTF
TRBV2	11	few	TRBJ2-7	.	TGTGCCAGCAGTGTTACAAGTTGGCAGTACTTC	CASSVTSWQYF
TRBV18	14	.	TRBJ1-1	.	TGTGCCAGCTCACCCCTCCGATCGAACACTGAAGCTTTCTTT	CASSPLRSNTEAFF
TRBV30	15	.	TRBJ2-2	.	TGTGCCTGGAGTGTACGGGGAGCGAACACCGGGGAGCTGTTTTTT	CAWSVRGANTGELFF
TRBV10-3	14	.	TRBJ1-1	.	TGTGCCATCAGTGAGTTCCAGATTTACACTGAAGCTTTCTTT	CAISEFQIYTEAFF
TRBV6-6	13	.	TRBJ1-2	.	TGTGCCAGCAGTTACTCGTGGGCGGATGGCTACACCTTC	CASSYSWADGYTF
TRBV27	14	.	TRBJ1-4	.	TGTGCCAGCTCCCAACAGGGCTACAGTGAAAAACTGTTTTTT	CASSQQGYSEKLFF
TRBV5-4	12	.	TRBJ2-2	.	TGTGCCAGCAGCAGGGTGACCGGGGAGCTGTTTTTT	CASSRVTGELFF
TRBV2	14	.	TRBJ2-3	.	TGTGCCAGCAGCGGGACGGGAAGCACAGATACGCAGTATTTT	CASSGTGSTDTQYF
TRBV5-1	15	.	TRBJ2-5	.	TGCGCCAGCAGCTTGGGGCCGTTGAGGGGAGAGACCCAGTACTTC	CASSLGPLRGETQYF
TRBV13	14	.	TRBJ1-1	TRBD1	TGTGCCAGCAGCGCCGGACAGGGGGCCGGTGAAGCTTTCTTT	CASSAGQGAGEAFF
TRBV7-9	18	.	TRBJ2-3	TRBD2	TGTGCCAGCAGCTCCCAATGGACTAGCGGGTTTCCCACAGATACGCAGTATTTT	CASSSQWTSGFPTDTQYF
TRBV14	16	.	TRBJ2-3	TRBD1	TGTGCCAGCAGCCGGGACAGGGGCGTACGGCTTGGTACGCAGTATTTT	CASSRDRGVRLGTQYF
TRBV27	16	.	TRBJ2-3	.	TGTGCCAGCAGTTCCCCCGGGACCCGGAGCACAGATACGCAGTATTTT	CASSSPGTRSTDTQYF
TRBV10-1	17	.	TRBJ1-5	.	TGCGCCAGCAGTGTGTGGACAGACAATAAGGACAATCAGCCCCAGCATTTT	CASSVWTDNKDNQPQHF
TRBV5-8	17	few	TRBJ2-3	.	TGTGCCAGCAGCGCGCTGAGTTTGGGTTGGTTCACAGATACGCAGTATTTT	CASSALSLGWFTDTQYF
TRBV19	19	once	TRBJ2-6	TRBD1	TGTGCCAGTAGTCCGCTCCCGGGACAGGAGAGATCTGGGGCCAACGTCCTGACTTTC	CASSPLPGQERSGANVLTF
TRBV11-2	16	.	TRBJ1-2	TRBD1	TGTGCCAGCAGCTTAGTAAGGGGGCGGGCTAACTATGGCTACACCTTC	CASSLVRGRANYGYTF
TRBV28	15	.	TRBJ2-5	.	TGTGCCAGCAGTTCCTCGGCCAGTGGGGGCGAGACCCAGTACTTC	CASSSSASGGETQYF